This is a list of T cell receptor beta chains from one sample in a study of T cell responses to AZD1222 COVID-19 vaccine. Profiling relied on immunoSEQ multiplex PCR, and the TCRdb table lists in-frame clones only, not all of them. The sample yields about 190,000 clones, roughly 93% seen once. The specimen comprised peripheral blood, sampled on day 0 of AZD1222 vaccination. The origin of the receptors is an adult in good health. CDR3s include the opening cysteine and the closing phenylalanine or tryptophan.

cdr3_aa: CASSTRTGAETQYF
v_call: TRBV7-2

cdr3_aa: CASSLTGPWNEQYF
v_call: TRBV27

cdr3_aa: CASSRVITYYEQYF
v_call: TRBV2

cdr3_aa: CASSQEVVGQVLDSGANVLTF
v_call: TRBV3-1/TRBV3-2

cdr3_aa: CATNDEGWGSGANVLTF
v_call: TRBV10-2

cdr3_aa: CATAAGGNYGYTF
v_call: TRBV24-1

cdr3_aa: CASSLSNRQPQHF
v_call: TRBV27

cdr3_aa: CASSLAASGISSYEQYF
v_call: TRBV11-2

cdr3_aa: CASSLAANTIYF
v_call: TRBV7-2

cdr3_aa: CSAGMNSPLHF
v_call: TRBV20-1

cdr3_aa: CAITDRANNEKLFF
v_call: TRBV6-5

cdr3_aa: CASSLARGKDGYTF
v_call: TRBV7-2

cdr3_aa: CASSLGSNQPQHF
v_call: TRBV5-6